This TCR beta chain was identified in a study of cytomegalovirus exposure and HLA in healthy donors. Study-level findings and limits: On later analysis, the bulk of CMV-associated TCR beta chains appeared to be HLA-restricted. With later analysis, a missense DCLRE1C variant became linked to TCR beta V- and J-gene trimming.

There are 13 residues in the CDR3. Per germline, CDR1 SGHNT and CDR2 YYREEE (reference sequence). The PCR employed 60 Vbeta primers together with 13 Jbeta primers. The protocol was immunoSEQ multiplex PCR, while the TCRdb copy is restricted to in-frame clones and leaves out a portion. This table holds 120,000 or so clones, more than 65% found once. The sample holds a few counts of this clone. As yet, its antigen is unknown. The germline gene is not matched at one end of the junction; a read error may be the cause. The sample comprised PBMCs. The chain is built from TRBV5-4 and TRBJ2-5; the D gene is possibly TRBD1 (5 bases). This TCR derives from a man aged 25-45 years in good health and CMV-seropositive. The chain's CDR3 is CASSVDNQDTQYF. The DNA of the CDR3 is TGTGCCAGCAGCGTGGACAACCAAGATACCCAGTACTTC.